The rows below give T cell receptor beta chains drawn from one sample of a study of cytomegalovirus exposure and HLA in healthy donors. Profiling relied on immunoSEQ multiplex PCR, and the TCRdb table lists in-frame clones only, not all of them. Here the sample spans approximately 170,000 clones, around 68% being singletons. Sequencing used PBMCs. All receptors derive from a girl aged 10 to 17 in good health and CMV-seronegative. CDR3s include the opening cysteine and the closing phenylalanine or tryptophan. The D gene is left open where the match is weak. Size tells how often a clone was seen (once, few, many) or the class of an expanded clone, and some rows leave it out.

few	TRBV30	TRBD1	TRBJ1-4	TGTGCCTGGAGTAACCCCGGGACAGGGAGTGAAAAACTGTTTTTT	CAWSNPGTGSEKLFF
once	TRBV5-1	TRBD1	TRBJ2-7	TGCGCCAGCAGCTCCGGCCCCGAGGGGGCTTACGAGCAGTACTTC	CASSSGPEGAYEQYF
.	TRBV6-1	.	TRBJ1-1	TGTGCCAGCAGTGAAAGCGTGGGGGCGATCACTGAAGCTTTCTTT	CASSESVGAITEAFF
.	TRBV6-1	TRBD1	TRBJ1-2	TGTGCCAGCACCGAGGACAGGGCCTATGGCTACACCTTC	CASTEDRAYGYTF
once	TRBV5-1	.	TRBJ2-2	TGCGCCAGCAGCTTGGGACAGCCGAACACCGGGGAGCTGTTTTTT	CASSLGQPNTGELFF
.	TRBV30	TRBD1	TRBJ1-2	TGTGCCTGGAGTGCCAGGGACAGGGGGGTATATGGCTACACCTTC	CAWSARDRGVYGYTF
once	TRBV5-4	TRBD2	TRBJ2-5	TGTGCCAGCAGCTCAGGACTAGCGGGTGACTTCCGTTTAGAGACCCAGTACTTC	CASSSGLAGDFRLETQYF
few	TRBV9	TRBD1	TRBJ1-2	TGTGCCAGCAGCGTAGCGACAGGGGTTAGCTATGGCTACACCTTC	CASSVATGVSYGYTF
.	TRBV7-2	.	TRBJ1-6	TGTGCCAGCAGCTTAGCGAGCCGGGGAATCACACGGTCACCCCTCCACTTT	CASSLASRGITRSPLHF
.	TRBV6-1	.	TRBJ2-7	TGTGCCAGCGGGGAACCGGGATCCCACGAGCAGTACTTC	CASGEPGSHEQYF
.	TRBV4-1	TRBD2	TRBJ2-3	TGCGCCAGCAGCCAAGAAGAAATAGCGGGGTCCTCATATACGCAGTATTTT	CASSQEEIAGSSYTQYF
.	TRBV28	.	TRBJ1-1	TGTGCCAGCAGTTTAAGCCAGGGCTACACTGAAGCTTTCTTT	CASSLSQGYTEAFF
few	TRBV2	.	TRBJ1-5	TGTGCCAGCAGTGAGCAGAAAGACAGGTTTCGGAATCAGCCCCAGCATTTT	CASSEQKDRFRNQPQHF
.	TRBV6-6	TRBD1	TRBJ1-6	TGTGCCAGCAGACCGGGACAGGGGTTGTTTTCACCCCTCCACTTT	CASRPGQGLFSPLHF
.	TRBV2	.	TRBJ2-1	TGTGCCAGCAGTGGGGTGGCACGAGACAGGCGCTCCTACAATGAGCAGTTCTTC	CASSGVARDRRSYNEQFF